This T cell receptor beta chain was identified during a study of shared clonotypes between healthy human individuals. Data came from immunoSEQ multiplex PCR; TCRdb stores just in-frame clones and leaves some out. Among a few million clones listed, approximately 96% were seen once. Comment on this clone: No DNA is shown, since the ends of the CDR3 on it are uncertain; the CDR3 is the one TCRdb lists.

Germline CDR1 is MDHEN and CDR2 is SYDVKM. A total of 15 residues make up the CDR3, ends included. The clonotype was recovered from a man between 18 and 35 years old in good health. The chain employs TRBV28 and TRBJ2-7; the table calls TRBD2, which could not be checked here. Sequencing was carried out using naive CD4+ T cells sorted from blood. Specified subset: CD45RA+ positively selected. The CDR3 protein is CASSSSGGQTYEQYF.